This T cell receptor beta chain is drawn from a study of shared clonotypes between healthy human individuals. CD45RO negativity and positive selection for CCR7 defined naive CD8 cells, a population that excluded terminally differentiated effector memory CD45RA+ cells. Produced via immunoSEQ multiplex PCR; TCRdb's table is partial and in-frame only. The sample lists approximately 1.9 million clones; about 94% were seen once. Of note for this clone: Its matching antigen is unknown.

Study-wide results and limits: Naive CD4 clonotypes were shared across a handful of donors at roughly 5%.

This CDR3 contains 12 residues. The germline V and J ends were trimmed by 3 bases and 5 bases, with 10 bases remaining between them. Per germline, CDR1 SQVTM and CDR2 ANQGSEA. Material for sequencing was naive CD8+ T cells from PBMCs. This receptor was obtained from a man between 18 and 35 years old in good health. Some clones in this sample may be carry-over from other donors' samples. This chain uses TRBV29-1 with TRBJ2-5; the D gene is possibly TRBD1 (5 bases). The CDR3 coding sequence is TGCAGCGTTGATAGGGGCAGGGAGACCCAGTACTTC. Translation: CSVDRGRETQYF.